In this sample, the clone carrying this TCR beta chain turned up a few times. What it recognizes is unknown. 13 Jbeta primers and 60 Vbeta primers were used for the PCR. Authors' data handling: There were 80 million or so unique TCR beta chains by a later count, and approximately 11 million of them were shared. Here immunoSEQ multiplex PCR was the method, and the copy in TCRdb shows in-frame clones only, minus some. D and trimming were read from the DNA, whereas the V and J calls and clone size are those reported in that table. Of roughly 97,000 clones listed, roughly 9.4% are singletons. V lost 10 bases to trimming and J lost 1 base, with 10 bases between them. The CDR3 has 12 amino acids. Germline values: CDR1 SNHLY, CDR2 FYNNEI. This sample was included in a study of cytomegalovirus exposure and HLA in healthy donors. Broader study findings: A list of approximately 160 TCR beta chains associated with cytomegalovirus was given. There were several of the most significant clusters that appeared linked to common viral pathogens in a later analysis. Among TCR sequences, most were rare, though some public TCRs appeared in many donors.

J is TRBJ1-1 and V is TRBV2; no clear D. The origin of this receptor is a man over 45 in good health and CMV-seropositive. Sequenced sample: PBMCs. CDR3 residues: CATTGENTEAFF. The CDR3 nucleotides read TGTGCCACCACCGGGGAGAACACTGAAGCTTTCTTT.